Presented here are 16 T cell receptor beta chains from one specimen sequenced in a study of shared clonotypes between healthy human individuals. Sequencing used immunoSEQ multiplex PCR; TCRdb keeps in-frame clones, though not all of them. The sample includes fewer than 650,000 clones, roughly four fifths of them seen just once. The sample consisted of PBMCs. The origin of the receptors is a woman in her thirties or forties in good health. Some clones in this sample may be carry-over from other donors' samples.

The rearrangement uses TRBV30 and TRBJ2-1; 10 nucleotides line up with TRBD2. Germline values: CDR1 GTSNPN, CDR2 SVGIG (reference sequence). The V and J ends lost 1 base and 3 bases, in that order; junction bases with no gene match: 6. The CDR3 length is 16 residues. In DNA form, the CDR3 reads TGTGCCTGGAGTGGGGAAGCGGGAGGGAACTACAATGAGCAGTTCTTC. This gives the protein CAWSGEAGGNYNEQFF.

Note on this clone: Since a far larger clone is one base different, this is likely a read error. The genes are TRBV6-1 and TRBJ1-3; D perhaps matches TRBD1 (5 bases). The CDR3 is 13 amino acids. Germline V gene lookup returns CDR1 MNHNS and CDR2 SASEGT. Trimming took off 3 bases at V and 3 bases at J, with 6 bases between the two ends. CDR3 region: CASSDQGGNTIYF. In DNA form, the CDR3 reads TGTGCCAGCAGTGACCAGGGTGGAAACACCATATATTTT.

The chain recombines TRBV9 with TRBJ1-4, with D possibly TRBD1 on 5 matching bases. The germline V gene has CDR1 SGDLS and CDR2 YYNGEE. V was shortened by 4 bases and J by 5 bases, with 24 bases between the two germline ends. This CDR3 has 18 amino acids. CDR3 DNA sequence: TGTGCCAGCAGCCCCAGCACCCGGGACTCCTTGGGGAATGAAAAACTGTTTTTT. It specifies CASSPSTRDSLGNEKLFF.

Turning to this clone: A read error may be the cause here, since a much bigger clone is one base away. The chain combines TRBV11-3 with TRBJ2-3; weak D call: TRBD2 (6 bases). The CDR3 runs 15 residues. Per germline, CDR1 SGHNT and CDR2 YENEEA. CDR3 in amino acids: CASSLEGQPGDAQYF. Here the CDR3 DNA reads TGTGCCAGCAGCTTGGAGGGCCAGCCTGGAGATGCGCAGTATTTT.

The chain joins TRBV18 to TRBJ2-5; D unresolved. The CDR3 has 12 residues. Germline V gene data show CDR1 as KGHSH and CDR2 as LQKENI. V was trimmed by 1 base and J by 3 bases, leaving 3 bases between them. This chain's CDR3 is CASSPLKETQYF. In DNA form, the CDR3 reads TGTGCCAGCTCACCACTAAAAGAGACCCAGTACTTC.

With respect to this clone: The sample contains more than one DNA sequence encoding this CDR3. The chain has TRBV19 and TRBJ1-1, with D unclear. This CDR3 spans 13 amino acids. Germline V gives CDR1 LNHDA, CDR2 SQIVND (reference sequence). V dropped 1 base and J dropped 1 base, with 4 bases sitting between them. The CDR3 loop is CASSIGGNTEAFF. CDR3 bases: TGTGCCAGTAGTATAGGGGGGAACACTGAAGCTTTCTTT.

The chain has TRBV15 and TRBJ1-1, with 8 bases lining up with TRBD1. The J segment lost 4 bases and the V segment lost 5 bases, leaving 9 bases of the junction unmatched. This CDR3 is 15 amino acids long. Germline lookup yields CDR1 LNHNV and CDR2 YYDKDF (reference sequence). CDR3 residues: CATSWGLQGGTEAFF. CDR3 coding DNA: TGTGCCACCAGCTGGGGGTTACAGGGGGGCACTGAAGCTTTCTTT.

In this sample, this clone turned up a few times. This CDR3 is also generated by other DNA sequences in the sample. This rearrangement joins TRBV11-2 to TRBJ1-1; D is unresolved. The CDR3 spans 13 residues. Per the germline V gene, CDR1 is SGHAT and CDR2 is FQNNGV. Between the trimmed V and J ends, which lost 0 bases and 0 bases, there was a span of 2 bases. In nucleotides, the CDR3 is TGTGCCAGCAGCTTAGAACTGAACACTGAAGCTTTCTTT. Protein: CASSLELNTEAFF.

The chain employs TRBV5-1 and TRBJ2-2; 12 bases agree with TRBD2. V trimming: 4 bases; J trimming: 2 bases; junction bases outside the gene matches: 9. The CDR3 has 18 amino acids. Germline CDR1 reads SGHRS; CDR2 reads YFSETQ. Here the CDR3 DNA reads TGCGCCAGCAGCGCAGACGGGACTAGCGGGTATAACACCGGGGAGCTGTTTTTT. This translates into CASSADGTSGYNTGELFF.

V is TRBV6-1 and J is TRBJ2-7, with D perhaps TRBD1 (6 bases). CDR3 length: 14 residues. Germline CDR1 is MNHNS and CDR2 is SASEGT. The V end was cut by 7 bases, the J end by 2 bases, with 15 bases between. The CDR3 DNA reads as TGTGCCAGCACCAGGGGAACAGAAGCCTACGAGCAGTACTTC. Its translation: CASTRGTEAYEQYF.

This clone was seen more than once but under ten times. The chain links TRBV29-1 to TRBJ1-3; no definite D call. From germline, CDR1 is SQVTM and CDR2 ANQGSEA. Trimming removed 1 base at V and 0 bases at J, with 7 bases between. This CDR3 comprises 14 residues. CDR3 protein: CSVEGGSSGNTIYF. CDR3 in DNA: TGCAGCGTTGAAGGGGGTTCCTCTGGAAACACCATATATTTT.

The CDR3 DNA sequence: TGCGCCAGCAGCTACGGACAGACGAACACTGAAGCTTTCTTT. Protein: CASSYGQTNTEAFF. The genes are TRBV5-1 and TRBJ1-1; the D gene is possibly TRBD1 (6 bases). The CDR3 totals 14 residues. The germline V gene encodes CDR1 SGHRS and CDR2 YFSETQ. V lost 3 bases to trimming and J lost 1 base, with 10 bases between them.

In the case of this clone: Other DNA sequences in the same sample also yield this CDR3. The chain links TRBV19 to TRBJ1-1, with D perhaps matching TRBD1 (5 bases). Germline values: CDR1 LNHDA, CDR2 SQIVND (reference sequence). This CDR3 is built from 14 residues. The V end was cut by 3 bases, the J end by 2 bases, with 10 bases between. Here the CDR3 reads CASSMGQGNTEAFF. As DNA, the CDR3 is TGTGCCAGTAGTATGGGGCAGGGCAACACTGAAGCTTTCTTT.

DNA of the CDR3: TGTGCCAGCAGCTTCTACAGGGGCAGGGAGCTGTTTTTT. It codes for CASSFYRGRELFF. V gene TRBV7-2 combines with J gene TRBJ2-2; 7 bases align to TRBD1. Germline V gene data show CDR1 as SGHTA and CDR2 as FQGNSA. The CDR3 runs to 13 residues. V shed 3 bases, J shed 9 bases, and the junction held 4 bases outside the gene matches.

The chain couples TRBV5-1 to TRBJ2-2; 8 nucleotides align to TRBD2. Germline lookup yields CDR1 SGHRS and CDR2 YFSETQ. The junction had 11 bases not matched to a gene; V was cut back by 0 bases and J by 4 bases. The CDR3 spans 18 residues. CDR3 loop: CASSLGPLTGGITGELFF. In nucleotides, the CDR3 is TGCGCCAGCAGCTTGGGGCCCCTCACGGGAGGGATCACCGGGGAGCTGTTTTTT.

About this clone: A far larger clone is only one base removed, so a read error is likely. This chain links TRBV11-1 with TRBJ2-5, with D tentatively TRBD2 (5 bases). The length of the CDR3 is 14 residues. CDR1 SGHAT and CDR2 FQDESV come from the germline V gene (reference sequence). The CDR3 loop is CASSRLANQETRYF. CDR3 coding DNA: TGTGCCAGCAGCCGTCTAGCTAACCAAGAGACCCGGTACTTC. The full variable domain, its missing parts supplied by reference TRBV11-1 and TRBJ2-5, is EAEVAQSPRYKITEKSQAVAFWCDPISGHATLYWYRQILGQGPELLVQFQDESVVDDSQLPKDRFSAERLKGVDSTLKIQPAELGDSAMYLCASSRLANQETRYFGPGTRLLVL.